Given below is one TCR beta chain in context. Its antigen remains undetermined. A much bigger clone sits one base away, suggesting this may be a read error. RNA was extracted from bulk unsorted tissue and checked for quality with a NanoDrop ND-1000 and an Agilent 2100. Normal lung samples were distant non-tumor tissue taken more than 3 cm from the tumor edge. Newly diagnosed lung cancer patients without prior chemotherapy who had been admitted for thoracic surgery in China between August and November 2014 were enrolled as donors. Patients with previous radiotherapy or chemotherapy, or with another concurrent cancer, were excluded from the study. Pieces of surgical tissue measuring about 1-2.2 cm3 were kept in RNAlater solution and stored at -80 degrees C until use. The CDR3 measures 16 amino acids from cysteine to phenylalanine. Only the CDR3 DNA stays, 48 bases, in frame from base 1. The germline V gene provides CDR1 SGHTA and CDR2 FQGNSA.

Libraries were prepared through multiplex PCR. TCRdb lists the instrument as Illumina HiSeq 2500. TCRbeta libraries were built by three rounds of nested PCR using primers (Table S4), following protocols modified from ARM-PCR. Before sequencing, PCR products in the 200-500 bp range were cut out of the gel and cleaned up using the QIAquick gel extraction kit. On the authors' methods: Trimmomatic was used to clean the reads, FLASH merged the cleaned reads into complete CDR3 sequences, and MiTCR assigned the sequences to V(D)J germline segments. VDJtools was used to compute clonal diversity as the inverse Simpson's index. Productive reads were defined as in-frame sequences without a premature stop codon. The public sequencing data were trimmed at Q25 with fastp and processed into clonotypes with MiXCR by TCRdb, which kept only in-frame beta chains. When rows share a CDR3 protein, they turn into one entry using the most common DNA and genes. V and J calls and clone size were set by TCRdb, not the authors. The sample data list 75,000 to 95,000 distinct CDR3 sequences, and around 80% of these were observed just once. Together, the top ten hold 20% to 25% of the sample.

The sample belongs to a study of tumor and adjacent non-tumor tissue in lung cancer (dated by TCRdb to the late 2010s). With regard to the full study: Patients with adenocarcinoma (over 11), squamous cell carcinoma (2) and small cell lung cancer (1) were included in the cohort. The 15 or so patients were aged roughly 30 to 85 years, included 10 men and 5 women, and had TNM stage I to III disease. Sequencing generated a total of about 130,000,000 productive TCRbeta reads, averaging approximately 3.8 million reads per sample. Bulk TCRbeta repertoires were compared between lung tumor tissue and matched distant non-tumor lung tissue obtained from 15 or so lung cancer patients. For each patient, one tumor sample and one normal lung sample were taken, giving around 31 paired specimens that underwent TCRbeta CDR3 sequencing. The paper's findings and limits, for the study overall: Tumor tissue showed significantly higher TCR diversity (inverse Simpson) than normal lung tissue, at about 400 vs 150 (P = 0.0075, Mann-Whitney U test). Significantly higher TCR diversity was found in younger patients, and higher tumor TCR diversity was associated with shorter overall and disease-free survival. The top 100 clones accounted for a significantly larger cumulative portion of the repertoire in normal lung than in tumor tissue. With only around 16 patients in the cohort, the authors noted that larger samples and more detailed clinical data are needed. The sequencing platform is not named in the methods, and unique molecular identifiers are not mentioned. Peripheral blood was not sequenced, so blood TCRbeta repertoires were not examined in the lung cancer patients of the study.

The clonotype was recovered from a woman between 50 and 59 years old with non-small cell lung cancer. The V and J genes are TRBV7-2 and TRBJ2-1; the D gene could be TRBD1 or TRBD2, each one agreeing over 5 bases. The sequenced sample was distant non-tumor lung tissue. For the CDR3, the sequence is CASSLSLAERGNEQLF. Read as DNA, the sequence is TGTGCCAGCAGCTTATCCCTGGCGGAGAGGGGCAATGAGCAGTTATTC.